This entry describes one T cell receptor (beta chain). The J segment lost 4 bases and the V segment lost 6 bases, leaving 5 bases of the junction unmatched. This CDR3 is 14 amino acids long. Germline lookup yields CDR1 MGHDK and CDR2 SYGVNS. The data belong to a study of blood T cell repertoires in COVID-19. Exposed study participants had met a COVID-19 case within 2 weeks before entry. Original handling: Amplification with reference gene primers provided the estimates of nucleated cell counts. Libraries were prepared by immunoSEQ multiplex PCR; TCRdb keeps only in-frame clonotypes and omits some of them. That table furnishes V, J and clone size, whereas the DNA furnished D and trimming. Of fewer than 300,000 clones in the sample, around 84% were seen once.

This chain connects TRBV25-1 to TRBJ2-1; TRBD2 matches 8 bases. The TCR originated in a middle-aged man who had been exposed to COVID-19. Sequencing used PBMCs or T cells enriched from blood (not recorded which). Written as DNA, the CDR3 is TGTGCCAGCAGAGCGGGAGAGTATTACAATGAGCAGTTCTTC. The encoded protein is CASRAGEYYNEQFF.